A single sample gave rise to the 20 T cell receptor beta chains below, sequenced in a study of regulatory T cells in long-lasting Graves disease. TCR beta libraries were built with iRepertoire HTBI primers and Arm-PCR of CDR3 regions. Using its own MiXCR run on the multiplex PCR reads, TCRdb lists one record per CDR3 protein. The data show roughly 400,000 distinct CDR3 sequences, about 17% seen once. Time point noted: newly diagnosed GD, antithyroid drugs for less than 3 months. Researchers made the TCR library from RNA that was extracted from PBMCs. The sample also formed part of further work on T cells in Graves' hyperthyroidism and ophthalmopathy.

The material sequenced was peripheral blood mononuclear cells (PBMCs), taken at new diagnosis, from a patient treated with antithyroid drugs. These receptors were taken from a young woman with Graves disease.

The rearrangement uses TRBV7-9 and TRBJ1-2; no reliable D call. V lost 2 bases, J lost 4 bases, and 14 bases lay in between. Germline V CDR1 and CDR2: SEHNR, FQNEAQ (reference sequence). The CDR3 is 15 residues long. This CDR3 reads CASSLSTSSPYGYTF. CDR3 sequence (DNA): TGTGCCAGCAGCTTATCGACATCAAGCCCCTATGGCTACACCTTC.

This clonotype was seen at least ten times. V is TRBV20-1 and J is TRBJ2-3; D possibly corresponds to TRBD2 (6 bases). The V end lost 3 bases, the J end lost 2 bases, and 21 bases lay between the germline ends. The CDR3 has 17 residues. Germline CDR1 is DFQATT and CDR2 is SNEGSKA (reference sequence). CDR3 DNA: TGCAGTGCTAGGCTAAGCGCGGGACTCCCCGTCACAGATACGCAGTATTTT. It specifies CSARLSAGLPVTDTQYF.

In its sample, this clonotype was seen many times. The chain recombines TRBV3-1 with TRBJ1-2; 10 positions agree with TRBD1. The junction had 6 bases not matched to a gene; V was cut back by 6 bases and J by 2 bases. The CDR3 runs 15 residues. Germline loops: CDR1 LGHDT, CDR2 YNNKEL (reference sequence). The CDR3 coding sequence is TGTGCCAGCAGGACGACAGGGGGCAAAAACTATGGCTACACCTTC. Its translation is CASRTTGGKNYGYTF.

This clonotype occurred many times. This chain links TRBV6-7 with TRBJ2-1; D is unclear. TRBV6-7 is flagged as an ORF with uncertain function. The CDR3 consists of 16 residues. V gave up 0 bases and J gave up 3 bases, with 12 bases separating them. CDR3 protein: CASSYSKQVFYNEQFF. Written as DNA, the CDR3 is TGTGCCAGCAGTTACTCGAAGCAGGTCTTCTACAATGAGCAGTTCTTC.

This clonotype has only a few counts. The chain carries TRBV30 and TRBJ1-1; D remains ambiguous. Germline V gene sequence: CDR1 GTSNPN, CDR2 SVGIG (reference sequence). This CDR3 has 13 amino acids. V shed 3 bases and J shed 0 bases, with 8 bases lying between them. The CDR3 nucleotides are TGTGCCTGGAGACGACAAATGAACACTGAAGCTTTCTTT. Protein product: CAWRRQMNTEAFF.

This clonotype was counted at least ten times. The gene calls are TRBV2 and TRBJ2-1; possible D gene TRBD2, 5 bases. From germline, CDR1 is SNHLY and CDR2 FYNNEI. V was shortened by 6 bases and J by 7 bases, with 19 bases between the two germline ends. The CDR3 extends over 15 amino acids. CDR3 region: CASRRATRSVNEQFF. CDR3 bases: TGTGCCAGCAGGCGGGCTACCCGCTCCGTTAATGAGCAGTTCTTC. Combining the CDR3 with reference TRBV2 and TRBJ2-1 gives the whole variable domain EPEVTQTPSHQVTQMGQEVILRCVPISNHLYFYWYRQILGQKVEFLVSFYNNEISEKSEIFDDQFSVERPDGSNFTLKIRSTKLEDSAMYFCASRRATRSVNEQFFGPGTRLTVL.

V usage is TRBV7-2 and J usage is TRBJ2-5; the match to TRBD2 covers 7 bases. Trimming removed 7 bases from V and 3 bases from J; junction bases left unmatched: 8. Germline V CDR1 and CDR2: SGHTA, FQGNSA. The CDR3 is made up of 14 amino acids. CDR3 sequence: CASNFASGKETQYF. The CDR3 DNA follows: TGTGCCAGCAACTTTGCTAGCGGAAAAGAGACCCAGTACTTC.

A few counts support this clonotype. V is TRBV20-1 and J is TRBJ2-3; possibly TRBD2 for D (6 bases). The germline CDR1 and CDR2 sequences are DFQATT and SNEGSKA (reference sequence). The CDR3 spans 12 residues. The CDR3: CSGGEGTDTQYF. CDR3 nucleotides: TGCAGCGGAGGGGAGGGCACAGATACGCAGTATTTT.

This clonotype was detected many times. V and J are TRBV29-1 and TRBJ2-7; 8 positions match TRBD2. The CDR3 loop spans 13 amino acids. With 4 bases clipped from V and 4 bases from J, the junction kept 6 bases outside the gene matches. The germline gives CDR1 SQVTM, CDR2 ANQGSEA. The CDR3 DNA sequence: TGCAGCGTTGGATCCCGGGAGGGATACGAGCAGTACTTC. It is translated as CSVGSREGYEQYF.

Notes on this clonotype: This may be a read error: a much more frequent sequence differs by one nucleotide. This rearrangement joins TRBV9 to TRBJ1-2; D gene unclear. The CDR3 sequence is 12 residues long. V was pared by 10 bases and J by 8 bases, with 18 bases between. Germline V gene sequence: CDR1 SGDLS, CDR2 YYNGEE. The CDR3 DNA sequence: TGTGCCGGCGGGGTACCGGGCTACGGCTACACCTTC. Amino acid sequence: CAGGVPGYGYTF.

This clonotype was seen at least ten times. CDR3 sequence: CASSAEWGAGDTQYF. DNA of the CDR3: TGTGCCAGCAGTGCCGAATGGGGGGCGGGGGATACGCAGTATTTT. This chain links TRBV28 with TRBJ2-3; D may be TRBD1 or TRBD2 (6 bases each). CDR3 size: 15 residues. The germline gives CDR1 MDHEN, CDR2 SYDVKM. The ends were cut back, 5 bases at V and 6 bases at J, with 18 bases in the middle.

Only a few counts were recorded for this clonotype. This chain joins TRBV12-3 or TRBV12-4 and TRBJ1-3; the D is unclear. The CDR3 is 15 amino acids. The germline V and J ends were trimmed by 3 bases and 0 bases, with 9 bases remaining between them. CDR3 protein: CASSFMGVSGNTIYF. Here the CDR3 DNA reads TGTGCCAGCAGTTTTATGGGAGTCTCTGGAAACACCATATATTTT.

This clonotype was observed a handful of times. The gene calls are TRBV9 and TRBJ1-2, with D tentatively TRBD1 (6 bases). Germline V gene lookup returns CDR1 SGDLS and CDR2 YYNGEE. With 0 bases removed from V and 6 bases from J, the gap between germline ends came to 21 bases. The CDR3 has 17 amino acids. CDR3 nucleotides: TGTGCCAGCAGCGTAGCCTCTTTAGGGGGTTACTCGAATGGCTACACCTTC. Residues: CASSVASLGGYSNGYTF.

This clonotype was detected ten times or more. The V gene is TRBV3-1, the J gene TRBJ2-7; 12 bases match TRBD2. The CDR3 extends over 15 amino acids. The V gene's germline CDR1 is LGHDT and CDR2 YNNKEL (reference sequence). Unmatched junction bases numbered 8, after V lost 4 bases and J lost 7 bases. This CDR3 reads CASSLQTSGRREQYF. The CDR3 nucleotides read TGTGCCAGCAGCCTACAGACTAGCGGGAGACGAGAGCAGTACTTC.

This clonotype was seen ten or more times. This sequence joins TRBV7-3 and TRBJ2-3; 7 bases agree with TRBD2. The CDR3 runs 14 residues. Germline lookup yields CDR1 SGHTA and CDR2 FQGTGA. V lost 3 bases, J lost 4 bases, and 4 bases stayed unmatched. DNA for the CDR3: TGTGCCAGCAGCTTGTGGGGGGGGGCAGATACGCAGTATTTT. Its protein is CASSLWGGADTQYF.

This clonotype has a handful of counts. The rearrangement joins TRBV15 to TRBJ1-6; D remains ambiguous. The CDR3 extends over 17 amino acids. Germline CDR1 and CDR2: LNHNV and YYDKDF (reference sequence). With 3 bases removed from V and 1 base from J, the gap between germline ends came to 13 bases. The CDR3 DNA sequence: TGTGCCACCAGCAGCGCGTGGGGTCTATCCTATAATTCACCCCTCCACTTT. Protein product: CATSSAWGLSYNSPLHF.

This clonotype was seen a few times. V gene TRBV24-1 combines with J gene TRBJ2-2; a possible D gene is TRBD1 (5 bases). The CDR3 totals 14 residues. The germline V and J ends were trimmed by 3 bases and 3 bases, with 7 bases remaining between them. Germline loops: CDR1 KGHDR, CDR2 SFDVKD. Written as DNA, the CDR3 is TGTGCCACCAGTGATCCCAGGGACACCGGGGAGCTGTTTTTT. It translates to CATSDPRDTGELFF.

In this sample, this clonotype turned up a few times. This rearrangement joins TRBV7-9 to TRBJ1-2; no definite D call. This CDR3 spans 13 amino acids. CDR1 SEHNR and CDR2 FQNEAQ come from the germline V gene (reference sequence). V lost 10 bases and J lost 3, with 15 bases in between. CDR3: CAILREDYYGYTF. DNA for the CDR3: TGTGCCATACTTCGTGAGGATTACTATGGCTACACCTTC.

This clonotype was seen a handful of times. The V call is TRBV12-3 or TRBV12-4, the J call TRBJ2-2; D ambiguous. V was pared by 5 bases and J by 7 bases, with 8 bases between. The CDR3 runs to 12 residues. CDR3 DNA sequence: TGTGCCAGCAGTCATTTGGGCGGGGAGCTGTTTTTT. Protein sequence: CASSHLGGELFF.

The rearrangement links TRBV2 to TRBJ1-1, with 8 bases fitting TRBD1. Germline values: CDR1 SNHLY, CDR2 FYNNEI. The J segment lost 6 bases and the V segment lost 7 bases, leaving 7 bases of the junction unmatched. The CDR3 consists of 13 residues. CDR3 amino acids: CASKLGQGAEAFF. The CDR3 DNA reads TGTGCCAGCAAGTTAGGACAGGGCGCTGAAGCTTTCTTT.